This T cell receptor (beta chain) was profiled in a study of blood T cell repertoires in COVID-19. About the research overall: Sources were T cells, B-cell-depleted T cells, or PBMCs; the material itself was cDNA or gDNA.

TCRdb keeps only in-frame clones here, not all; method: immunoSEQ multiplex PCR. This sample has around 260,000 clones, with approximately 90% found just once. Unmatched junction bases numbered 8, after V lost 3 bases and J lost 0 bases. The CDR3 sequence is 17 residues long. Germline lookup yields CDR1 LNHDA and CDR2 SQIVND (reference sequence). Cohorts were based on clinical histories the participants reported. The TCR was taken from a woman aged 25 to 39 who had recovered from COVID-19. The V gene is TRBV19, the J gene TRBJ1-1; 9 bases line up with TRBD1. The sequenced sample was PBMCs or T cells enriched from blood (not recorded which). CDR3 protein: CASSIGDRVNMNTEAFF. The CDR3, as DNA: TGTGCCAGTAGTATCGGGGACAGGGTAAACATGAACACTGAAGCTTTCTTT.